This TCR beta chain was recorded in a study of T cells in Graves' hyperthyroidism and ophthalmopathy. Overall study results and limits: Ophthalmopathy was model-predicted a median about 7.1 months pre-onset. Stable hyperthyroidism was told apart from ophthalmopathy by a model built on 13 V-J features.

Amplified TCR beta CDR3 regions came from RNA transcripts. The TCR CDR3 first-round RT-PCR relied on the HTBI primer set. TCRdb itself ran the multiplex PCR reads through MiXCR, one entry per CDR3 protein. The table lists a few hundred thousand distinct CDR3 sequences, roughly 14% of them singletons. The V and J ends lost 0 bases and 4 bases, in that order; junction bases with no gene match: 7. This CDR3 is 17 amino acids long. Looked up from germline, CDR1 is LNHDA and CDR2 is SQIVND (reference sequence). Comments on this clonotype: Its matching antigen is unknown.

The PBMCs were sourced from fresh peripheral blood (about 10 ml). The source is a woman aged 25 to 39 with Graves' hyperthyroidism that later progressed to Graves' ophthalmopathy. The chain is built from TRBV19 and TRBJ2-1, with 9 bases matching TRBD2. Sequencing was performed on blood. The CDR3 DNA reads as TGTGCCAGTAGTATAGACGCGACTAGCGGAGGGTACAATGAGCAGTTCTTC. It encodes CASSIDATSGGYNEQFF.